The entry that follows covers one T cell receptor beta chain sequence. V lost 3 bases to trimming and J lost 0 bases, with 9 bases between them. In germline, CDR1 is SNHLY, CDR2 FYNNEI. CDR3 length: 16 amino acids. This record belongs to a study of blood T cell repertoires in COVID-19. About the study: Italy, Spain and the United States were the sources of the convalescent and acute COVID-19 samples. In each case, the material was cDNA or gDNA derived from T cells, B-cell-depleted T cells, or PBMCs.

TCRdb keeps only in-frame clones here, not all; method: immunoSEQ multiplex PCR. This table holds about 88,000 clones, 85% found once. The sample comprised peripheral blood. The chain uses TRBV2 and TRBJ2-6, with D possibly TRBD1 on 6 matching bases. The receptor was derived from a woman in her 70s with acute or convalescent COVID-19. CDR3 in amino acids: CASSEDRRSGANVLTF. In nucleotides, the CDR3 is TGTGCCAGCAGTGAGGACAGACGCTCTGGGGCCAACGTCCTGACTTTC.